Reported below is one TCR beta chain. This clonotype appeared a few times. Its specific antigen is unknown. No base quality information exists; no much larger clone differs at one position. Per the germline V gene, ENHRY is the CDR1 and SYGVKD is the CDR2. The CDR3, cysteine through phenylalanine, is 21 amino acids long. CDR3 DNA is the only sequence kept; it has 63 bases, read in frame from the first base. The germline ends are 27 bases apart after V is trimmed by 2 bases and J by 0 bases. The data originate from a study of T-cell reconstitution after alpha-beta-depleted transplantation in children listed by TCRdb under 2016. For the wider study: The study quantitatively tracked T-cell immune reconstitution after TCRalphabeta/CD19-depleted allogeneic hematopoietic cell transplantation in children using TCR repertoire profiling. Findings and caveats that apply to the study as a whole: Over the following months the frequencies of hyperexpanded clones went down, and after one year T-cell counts and TCRbeta diversity were mostly credited to newly produced T cells. In some patients, high TCRbeta diversity at day 60 was attributed to recipient T cells and intrathymic progenitors that had survived conditioning. The apparently early alphabetaT-cell count recovery about two months after transplant was reportedly dependent on only several hundred rapidly expanded clones derived from non-depleted graft cells.

The sample's treatment or condition, from its label and the paper: allogeneic hematopoietic cell transplantation with graft depleted of TCRalphabeta T cells and CD19 B cells. Transplant recipients were children who received TCRalphabeta/CD19-depleted allogeneic hematopoietic cell grafts. Receptor libraries were prepared by PCR. The instrument given in TCRdb is Illumina HiSeq 2500. TCR library preparation used molecular barcoding, with unique molecular identifiers applied to normalize quantification of the TCRbeta repertoire. The raw public reads went through TCRdb reprocessing: fastp at Q25, MiXCR clone calling, in-frame beta chains kept. Rows are combined by CDR3 protein, so each entry shows the most common genes and DNA. The sample table lists fewer than 500,000 distinct CDR3 sequences, over 40% of them with a count of one. The leading ten clones occupy under 35% of the sample.

The specimen was PBMCs, collected before TCRalphabeta/CD19-depleted stem cell transplant. This receptor was taken from a girl aged 2 to 9 with aplastic anemia, due to receive a stem cell transplant. The V and J segments used are TRBV10-3 and TRBJ2-3, with a tentative D gene TRBD1 over 7 matching bases. The sequenced DNA is TGTGCCATCAGTGAGCCCACGGGACAGTTGCCGGCGGGATTTAGCACAGATACGCAGTATTTT. Its translation is CAISEPTGQLPAGFSTDTQYF.